Following are 27 T cell receptor beta chains from one sample sequenced in a study of beta chain features in type 1 diabetes. Study-wide results and caveats: Type 1 diabetes patients showed a moderate but significant shortening of TCRB CDR3s in all four CD4+ subsets.

These receptors are not linked to any known antigen. Every bit of the isolated RNA underwent reverse transcription, so sequencing read expressed TCRB transcripts. The protocol was immunoSEQ multiplex PCR, while the TCRdb copy is restricted to in-frame clones and leaves out a portion. The table has a few hundred thousand clones, 16% seen once. Sequencing was carried out using naive CD4+ T cells from blood. The receptors come from a man younger than 45 with type 1 diabetes.

The chain links TRBV7-2 to TRBJ2-3, with 14 bases fitting TRBD2. This CDR3 is 17 amino acids long. CDR1 is SGHTA, CDR2 FQGNSA, per germline. With V trimmed by 3 bases and J by 2 bases, 4 bases remained unmatched. CDR3 sequence reads: CASSFRLAGGVTDTQYF. The CDR3 bases are TGTGCCAGCAGCTTCCGACTAGCGGGAGGGGTCACAGATACGCAGTATTTT.

The J gene is TRBJ1-2, the V gene TRBV29-1; TRBD1 might be the D (6 bases). Germline assignment: CDR1 SQVTM and CDR2 ANQGSEA. Deletions cut 6 bases from V and 1 base from J, with 9 bases between. The CDR3 extends over 12 amino acids. Here the CDR3 DNA reads TGCAGCGTCGGACAGCTTAACTATGGCTACACCTTC. Its protein is CSVGQLNYGYTF.

The rearrangement links TRBV29-1 to TRBJ1-4; D ambiguous. V was trimmed by 4 bases and J by 7 bases, leaving 13 bases between them. The CDR3 covers 13 residues. Per the germline V gene, CDR1 is SQVTM and CDR2 is ANQGSEA. The CDR3 DNA reads TGCAGCGTTGGACGTGCCGGCGGTGAAAAACTGTTTTTT. Protein sequence: CSVGRAGGEKLFF.

In its sample, this clone was seen a few times. The chain links TRBV7-2 to TRBJ2-1; tentatively, D is TRBD2 (7 bases). The CDR3 is 16 amino acids. From germline, CDR1 is SGHTA and CDR2 FQGNSA. Trimming left V 4 bases short and J 2 bases short, with 15 bases between. The CDR3 region has the DNA TGTGCCAGCAGCTCCACTGGGCGGGGGCCCTACAATGAGCAGTTCTTC. Protein product: CASSSTGRGPYNEQFF.

This clone was recorded a few times. The identical CDR3 is also encoded by other nucleotide sequences in the sample. The chain employs TRBV2 and TRBJ2-3; D not certain. V lost 3 bases and J 3 bases, leaving 4 bases between the germline ends. Germline CDR1 reads SNHLY; CDR2 reads FYNNEI. CDR3 length: 12 amino acids. Written as DNA, the CDR3 is TGTGCCAGCAGTGAGAGGACAGATACGCAGTATTTT. Protein: CASSERTDTQYF. The full variable domain, its missing parts supplied by reference TRBV2 and TRBJ2-3, is EPEVTQTPSHQVTQMGQEVILRCVPISNHLYFYWYRQILGQKVEFLVSFYNNEISEKSEIFDDQFSVERPDGSNFTLKIRSTKLEDSAMYFCASSERTDTQYFGPGTRLTVL.

This chain joins TRBV18 and TRBJ2-7, with D tentatively TRBD2 (6 bases). Germline CDR1 and CDR2: KGHSH and LQKENI. The CDR3 sequence is 11 residues long. The V and J ends lost 5 bases and 10 bases respectively, with 12 bases between them. DNA of the CDR3: TGTGCCAGCTCATCCTTAGCGGAACAGTACTTC. Translating gives CASSSLAEQYF.

V and J are TRBV7-2 and TRBJ2-1; 7 bases are shared with TRBD1. Germline CDR1 is SGHTA and CDR2 is FQGNSA. Germline trimming cut 2 bases from V and 2 bases from J; bases unmatched to any gene: 0. CDR3 length equals 14 residues. The CDR3 loop reads CASSLQGAYNEQFF. In nucleotides, the CDR3 is TGTGCCAGCAGCTTACAGGGGGCCTACAATGAGCAGTTCTTC.

The CDR3 region is CAWKSDRYEQYF. DNA of the CDR3: TGTGCCTGGAAATCGGACCGATACGAGCAGTACTTC. The chain recombines TRBV30 with TRBJ2-7; D call uncertain. CDR1 is GTSNPN and CDR2 is SVGIG in the germline V gene (reference sequence). This CDR3 region has 12 residues. Trimming cost V 4 bases and J 4 bases, with 11 bases left between them.

This clone was seen a handful of times. The chain links TRBV27 to TRBJ2-6, with a tentative D call TRBD1 (5 bases). Per the germline V gene, CDR1 is MNHEY and CDR2 is SMNVEV (reference sequence). The CDR3 contains 15 residues. V lost 2 bases, J lost 4 bases, and 9 bases lay in between. The CDR3 loop reads CASSLGALGANVLTF. For the CDR3, the DNA is TGTGCCAGCAGTTTAGGGGCGCTCGGGGCCAACGTCCTGACTTTC.

V gene TRBV14 combines with J gene TRBJ2-3; the D gene is possibly TRBD2 (5 bases). The V gene's germline CDR1 is SGHDN and CDR2 FVKESK. This CDR3 has 15 residues. With 8 bases removed from V and 0 bases from J, the gap between germline ends came to 15 bases. DNA for the CDR3: TGTGCCAGCGGCCTCTTGGGCGGGAGCACAGATACGCAGTATTTT. Amino acids: CASGLLGGSTDTQYF.

V usage is TRBV29-1 and J usage is TRBJ2-7, with TRBD1 matching over 8 bases. The CDR3 contains 13 residues. Trimming removed 7 bases from V and 2 bases from J; junction bases left unmatched: 7. CDR1 is SQVTM, CDR2 ANQGSEA, per germline. The CDR3 DNA is TGCAGCGCCGCGGGACAGGCTCCCTACGAGCAGTACTTC. As protein: CSAAGQAPYEQYF.

This clone showed up just a few times. This rearrangement joins TRBV18 to TRBJ2-3; a possible D gene is TRBD1 (5 bases). Germline V gives CDR1 KGHSH, CDR2 LQKENI. The CDR3 loop spans 13 amino acids. Trimming cost V 1 base and J 5 bases, with 7 bases left between them. The CDR3 loop reads CASSPQDKDTQYF. In DNA form, the CDR3 reads TGTGCCAGCTCACCACAGGACAAAGATACGCAGTATTTT.

The chain recombines TRBV7-2 with TRBJ2-3, with 7 positions matching TRBD1. Losses at the gene ends were 5 bases for V and 6 bases for J; bases not matched to a gene: 5. The CDR3 is 13 residues long. Germline CDR1 is SGHTA and CDR2 is FQGNSA. The CDR3 spells CASSADREDTQYF. CDR3 DNA: TGTGCCAGCAGCGCCGACAGGGAGGATACGCAGTATTTT.

In this sample, this clone turned up a few times. The gene calls are TRBV28 and TRBJ2-1; the match to TRBD2 covers 8 bases. The CDR3 runs to 12 residues. After removal of 7 bases from V and 15 bases from J, the junction contained 11 bases not matched to a gene. Germline V gives CDR1 MDHEN, CDR2 SYDVKM. Here the CDR3 reads CASNPSGPRLFF. CDR3 DNA: TGTGCCAGCAACCCTAGCGGGCCGCGCTTGTTCTTC.

The chain combines TRBV20-1 with TRBJ1-2, with a possible D match to TRBD1 (5 bases). V lost 1 base to trimming and J lost 5 bases, with 5 bases between them. The CDR3 totals 11 residues. Per the germline V gene, CDR1 is DFQATT and CDR2 is SNEGSKA (reference sequence). CDR3 bases: TGCAGTGCTAGAGGGACATATGGCTACACCTTC. It specifies CSARGTYGYTF.

V and J are TRBV7-9 and TRBJ2-3; the match to TRBD2 covers 11 bases. The CDR3 totals 15 residues. V lost 4 bases, J lost 2 bases, and 2 bases stayed unmatched. Germline V gene data show CDR1 as SEHNR and CDR2 as FQNEAQ (reference sequence). In DNA form, the CDR3 reads TGTGCCAGCAGCTCGACTAGCGGGAACACAGATACGCAGTATTTT. It specifies CASSSTSGNTDTQYF.

The chain uses TRBV7-2 and TRBJ2-3; D is unclear. Trimming removed 7 bases from V and 1 base from J, with 6 bases in between. The CDR3 totals 12 residues. Per germline, CDR1 SGHTA and CDR2 FQGNSA. The CDR3 is CASTPGTDTQYF. CDR3 in DNA: TGTGCCAGCACCCCCGGCACAGATACGCAGTATTTT.

This clone was seen a few times. V and J are TRBV28 and TRBJ2-3; 7 positions agree with TRBD2. The J segment lost 3 bases and the V segment lost 8 bases, leaving 14 bases of the junction unmatched. This CDR3 region has 16 residues. Germline loops: CDR1 MDHEN, CDR2 SYDVKM. CDR3 loop: CASRARTWRETDTQYF. CDR3 DNA: TGTGCCAGCCGCGCCCGGACTTGGCGGGAGACAGATACGCAGTATTTT.

This clone was recorded a few times. The CDR3 coding sequence is TGCAGCGTTGAGGGACTAGCGGCCTACGAGCAGTACTTC. This encodes CSVEGLAAYEQYF. The chain couples TRBV29-1 to TRBJ2-7; 11 bases agree with TRBD2. V dropped 3 bases and J dropped 2; count of bases not matched to a gene: 0. The CDR3 totals 13 residues. Germline V CDR1 and CDR2: SQVTM, ANQGSEA.

Details on this clone: This sample includes further DNA sequences coding for the same CDR3. The chain joins TRBV29-1 to TRBJ2-7, with D unclear. Trimming cost V 5 bases and J 4 bases, with 6 bases left between them. The CDR3 spans 10 residues. Germline values: CDR1 SQVTM, CDR2 ANQGSEA. The CDR3 is CSVLFYEQYF. Here the CDR3 DNA reads TGCAGCGTTCTCTTTTACGAGCAGTACTTC.

V gene TRBV2 combines with J gene TRBJ2-5; tentative D call: TRBD1 (5 bases). The CDR3 loop spans 13 amino acids. Germline lookup yields CDR1 SNHLY and CDR2 FYNNEI. V was trimmed by 3 bases and J by 7 bases, leaving 12 bases between them. CDR3: CASSEGPVATQYF. The CDR3 nucleotides read TGTGCCAGCAGTGAGGGGCCTGTTGCGACCCAGTACTTC.

In its sample, this clone was seen a few times. This rearrangement joins TRBV27 to TRBJ1-5; D is ambiguous. This CDR3 spans 13 amino acids. The V gene lost 2 bases and the J gene lost 5 bases, with 7 bases spanning the gap. From germline, CDR1 is MNHEY and CDR2 SMNVEV (reference sequence). CDR3 loop: CASSLGGYQPQHF. The CDR3 bases are TGTGCCAGCAGTTTAGGAGGGTATCAGCCCCAGCATTTT.

This clone showed up just a few times. This chain joins TRBV5-4 and TRBJ2-1; D gene uncertain. Trimming stripped 3 bases from V and 8 bases from J, with 21 bases between. Germline-derived CDR1 and CDR2 are SGHNT and YYREEE (reference sequence). The CDR3 loop spans 16 amino acids. As DNA, the CDR3 is TGTGCCAGCAGCTCACCGGTTAGGTCCGCAAGCGATGAGCAGTTCTTC. Translating it yields CASSSPVRSASDEQFF.

This clone was observed a handful of times. The chain carries TRBV30 and TRBJ1-5, with D unclear. The germline V and J ends were trimmed by 0 bases and 0 bases, with 12 bases remaining between them. Germline-derived CDR1 and CDR2 are GTSNPN and SVGIG (reference sequence). CDR3 length: 16 residues. In nucleotides, the CDR3 is TGTGCCTGGAGTGTGCCTGTCTATGTTAGCAATCAGCCCCAGCATTTT. This codes for CAWSVPVYVSNQPQHF.

This clone was counted a few times. This chain joins TRBV14 and TRBJ2-1; TRBD1 might be the D (5 bases). CDR3 length: 15 amino acids. The V gene lost 1 base and the J gene lost 3 bases, with 10 bases spanning the gap. Germline V gene lookup returns CDR1 SGHDN and CDR2 FVKESK. Written as DNA, the CDR3 is TGTGCCAGCAGCCAAGGGGCAGGGCACTACAATGAGCAGTTCTTC. This encodes CASSQGAGHYNEQFF. Full variable domain (remainder filled in from reference TRBV14 and TRBJ2-1): EAGVTQFPSHSVIEKGQTVTLRCDPISGHDNLYWYRRVMGKEIKFLLHFVKESKQDESGMPNNRFLAERTGGTYSTLKVQPAELEDSGVYFCASSQGAGHYNEQFFGPGTRLTVL.

The chain employs TRBV28 and TRBJ2-5; 8 bases match TRBD2. Germline loops: CDR1 MDHEN, CDR2 SYDVKM. After removal of 6 bases from V and 4 bases from J, the junction contained 7 bases not matched to a gene. This CDR3 spans 14 amino acids. CDR3 residues: CASRTRRGGETQYF. The CDR3 DNA reads as TGTGCCAGCAGGACCAGACGGGGGGGAGAGACCCAGTACTTC.

V and J are TRBV30 and TRBJ2-7; perhaps TRBD2 as D (6 bases). The germline V gene has CDR1 GTSNPN and CDR2 SVGIG (reference sequence). The ends were cut back, 4 bases at V and 6 bases at J, with 16 bases in the middle. The CDR3 is 13 residues long. CDR3 sequence reads: CAWIPPGVGEQYF. The CDR3 bases are TGTGCCTGGATCCCCCCGGGGGTAGGCGAGCAGTACTTC.